This T cell receptor beta chain was found in a study of beta chain features in type 1 diabetes. Study summary: Cells sorted and examined across all samples totaled 107,917,701.

The CDR3 sequence is 18 residues long. Germline CDR1 KGHSH, CDR2 LQKENI. Trimming removed 3 bases from V and 3 bases from J; junction bases left unmatched: 15. Expressed TCRB transcripts were sequenced, since all the RNA that had been isolated was reverse transcribed. TCRdb's copy holds only in-frame clones and misses some; the assay was immunoSEQ multiplex PCR. Of 250,000 to 350,000 clones listed, around 15% are singletons. Study outcomes and limitations: Researchers could not determine here whether HLA type influences TCRB rearrangement. People with Type 1 diabetes carried modestly yet significantly shorter TCRB CDR3s in all four CD4+ subsets.

A remark on this clone: The antigen remains undetermined.

This sequence originates from a man aged 25 to 45 with type 1 diabetes. The sequencing sample was made of naive CD4+ T cells from blood. The chain carries TRBV18 and TRBJ1-2, with 8 bases identical to TRBD1. The CDR3 DNA sequence: TGTGCCAGCTCACCCACCGGGACAGGAGCGCTTGTTGACTATGGCTACACCTTC. Encoded protein: CASSPTGTGALVDYGYTF.